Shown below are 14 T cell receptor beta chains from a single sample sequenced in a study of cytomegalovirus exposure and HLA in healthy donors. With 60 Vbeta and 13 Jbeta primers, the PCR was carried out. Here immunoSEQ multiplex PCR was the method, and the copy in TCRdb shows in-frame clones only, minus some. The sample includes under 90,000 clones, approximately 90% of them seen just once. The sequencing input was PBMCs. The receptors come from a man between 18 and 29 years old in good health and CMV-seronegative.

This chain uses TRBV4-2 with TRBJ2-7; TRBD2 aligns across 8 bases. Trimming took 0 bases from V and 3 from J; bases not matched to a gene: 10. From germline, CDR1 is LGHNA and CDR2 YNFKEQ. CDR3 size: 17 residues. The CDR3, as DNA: TGTGCCAGCAGCCAAGATCTTTGGGGTAGCGGGAACTACGAGCAGTACTTC. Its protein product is CASSQDLWGSGNYEQYF.

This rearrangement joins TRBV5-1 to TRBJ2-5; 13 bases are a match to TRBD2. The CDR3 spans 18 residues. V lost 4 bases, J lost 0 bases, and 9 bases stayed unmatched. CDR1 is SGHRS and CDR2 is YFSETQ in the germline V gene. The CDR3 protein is CASSPGLAGREYQETQYF. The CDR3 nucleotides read TGCGCCAGCAGCCCGGGACTAGCGGGGCGAGAGTACCAAGAGACCCAGTACTTC.

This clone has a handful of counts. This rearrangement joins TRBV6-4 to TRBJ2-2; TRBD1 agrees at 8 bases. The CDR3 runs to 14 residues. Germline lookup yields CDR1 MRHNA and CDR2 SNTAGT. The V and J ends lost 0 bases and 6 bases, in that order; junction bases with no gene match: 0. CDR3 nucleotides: TGTGCCAGCAGTGACTCGACAGGGGCCGGGGAGCTGTTTTTT. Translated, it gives CASSDSTGAGELFF.

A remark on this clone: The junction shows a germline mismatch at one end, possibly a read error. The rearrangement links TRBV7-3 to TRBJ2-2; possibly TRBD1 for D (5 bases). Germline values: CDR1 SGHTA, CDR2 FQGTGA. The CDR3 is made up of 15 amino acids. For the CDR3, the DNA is TGTGCCAGCAGCCTAACAGGACAGAACACCGGGGAGCTGTTTTTT. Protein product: CASSLTGQNTGELFF.

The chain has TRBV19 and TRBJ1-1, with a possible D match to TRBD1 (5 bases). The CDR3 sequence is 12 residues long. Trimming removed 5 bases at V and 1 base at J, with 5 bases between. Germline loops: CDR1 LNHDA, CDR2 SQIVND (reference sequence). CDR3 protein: CASSDRNTEAFF. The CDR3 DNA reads TGTGCCAGTAGTGACAGGAACACTGAAGCTTTCTTT.

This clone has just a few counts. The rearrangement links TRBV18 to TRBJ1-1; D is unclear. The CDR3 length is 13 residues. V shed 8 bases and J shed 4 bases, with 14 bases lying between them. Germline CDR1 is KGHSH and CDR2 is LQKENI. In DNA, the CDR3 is TGTGCCAGCCGGGGTTCGGGGAGCACTGAAGCTTTCTTT. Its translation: CASRGSGSTEAFF.

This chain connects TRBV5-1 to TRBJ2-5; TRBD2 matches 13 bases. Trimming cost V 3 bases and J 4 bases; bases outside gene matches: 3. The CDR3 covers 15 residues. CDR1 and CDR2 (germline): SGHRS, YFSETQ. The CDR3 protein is CASSSGLAGVETQYF. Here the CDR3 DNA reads TGCGCCAGCAGCTCAGGACTAGCGGGAGTAGAGACCCAGTACTTC.

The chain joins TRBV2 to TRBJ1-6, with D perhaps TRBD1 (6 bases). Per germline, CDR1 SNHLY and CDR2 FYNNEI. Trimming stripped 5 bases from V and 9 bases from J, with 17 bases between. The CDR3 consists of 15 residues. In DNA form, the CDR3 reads TGTGCCAGCAGTTCAACAGGGATCGGAGTTTCACCCCTCCACTTT. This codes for CASSSTGIGVSPLHF.

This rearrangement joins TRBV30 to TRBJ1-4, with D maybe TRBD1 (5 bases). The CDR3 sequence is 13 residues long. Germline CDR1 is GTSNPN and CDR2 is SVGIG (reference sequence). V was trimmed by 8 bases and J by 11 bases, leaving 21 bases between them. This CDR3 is CAGGVGSTFKLFF. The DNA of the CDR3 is TGTGCCGGGGGGGTAGGATCAACCTTCAAACTGTTTTTT.

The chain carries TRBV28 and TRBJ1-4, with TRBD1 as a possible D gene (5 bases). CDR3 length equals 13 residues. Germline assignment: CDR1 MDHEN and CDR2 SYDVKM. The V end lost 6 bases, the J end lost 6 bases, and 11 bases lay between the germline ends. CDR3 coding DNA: TGTGCCAGCAGGGGGGGTCCATATGAAAAACTGTTTTTT. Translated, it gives CASRGGPYEKLFF.

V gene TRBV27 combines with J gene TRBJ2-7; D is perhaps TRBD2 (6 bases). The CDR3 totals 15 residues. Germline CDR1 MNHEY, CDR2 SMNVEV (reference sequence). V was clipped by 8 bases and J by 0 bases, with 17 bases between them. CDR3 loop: CASSVRSGLSYEQYF. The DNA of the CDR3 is TGTGCCAGCTCGGTAAGATCGGGACTCTCCTACGAGCAGTACTTC.

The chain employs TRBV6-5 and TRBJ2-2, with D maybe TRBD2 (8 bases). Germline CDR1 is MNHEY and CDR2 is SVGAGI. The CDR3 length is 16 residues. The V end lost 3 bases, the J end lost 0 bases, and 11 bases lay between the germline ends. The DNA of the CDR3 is TGTGCCAGCAGTTATAGCGGGACAGCGAACACCGGGGAGCTGTTTTTT. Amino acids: CASSYSGTANTGELFF.

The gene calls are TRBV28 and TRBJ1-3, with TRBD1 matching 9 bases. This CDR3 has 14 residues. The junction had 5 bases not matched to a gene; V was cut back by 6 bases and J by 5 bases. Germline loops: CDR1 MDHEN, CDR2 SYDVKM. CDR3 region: CASSNRGRRNTIYF. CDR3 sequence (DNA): TGTGCCAGCAGCAACAGGGGGCGAAGAAACACCATATATTTT.

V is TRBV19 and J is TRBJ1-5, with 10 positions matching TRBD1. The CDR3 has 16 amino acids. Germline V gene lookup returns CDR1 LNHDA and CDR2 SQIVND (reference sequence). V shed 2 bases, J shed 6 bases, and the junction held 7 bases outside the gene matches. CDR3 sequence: CASSITRDRGRQPQHF. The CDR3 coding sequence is TGTGCCAGTAGTATAACCCGGGACAGGGGCCGTCAGCCCCAGCATTTT.